A single TCR beta chain is shown here with its context. Clones were read by immunoSEQ multiplex PCR, and TCRdb kept only the in-frame ones, dropping some. The sample includes tens of thousands of clones, roughly four fifths of them seen just once. This CDR3 is 11 amino acids long. V lost 10 bases to trimming and J lost 5 bases; unmatched junction nucleotides: 4. In germline, CDR1 is MDHEN, CDR2 SYDVKM. The data originate from a study of T cells in narcolepsy. Study information: Donors had narcolepsy type 1 or type 2, or were healthy controls.

The clonotype comes from a human donor with narcolepsy. The sequenced material came from CD45RA- memory CD4+ T cells from PBMCs. The rearrangement uses TRBV28 and TRBJ2-7; 8 bases map to TRBD1. The CDR3 nucleotides read TGTGCCACCAGGGGGCTCGACGAGCAGTACTTC. The encoded protein is CATRGLDEQYF.